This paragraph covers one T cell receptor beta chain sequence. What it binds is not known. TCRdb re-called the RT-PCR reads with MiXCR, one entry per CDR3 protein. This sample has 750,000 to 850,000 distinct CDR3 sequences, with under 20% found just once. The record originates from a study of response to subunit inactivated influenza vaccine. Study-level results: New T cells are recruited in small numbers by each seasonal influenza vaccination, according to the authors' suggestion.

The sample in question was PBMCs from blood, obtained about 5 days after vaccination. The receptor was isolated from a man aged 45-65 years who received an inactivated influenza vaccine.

CDR3 residues: CSASISGPNEKLFF. The CDR3 DNA reads as TGCAGTGCTAGTATATCGGGACCTAATGAAAAACTGTTTTTT. The chain recombines TRBV20-1 with TRBJ1-4, with a possible D match to TRBD1 (5 bases). The CDR3 spans 14 residues. Germline assignment: CDR1 DFQATT and CDR2 SNEGSKA (reference sequence). V lost 3 bases and J lost 3, with 11 bases in between.